This TCR beta chain was obtained from a study of blood T cell repertoires in COVID-19. Study details: The United States, Italy and Spain were the sources of the acute and convalescent COVID-19 samples.

Original analysis: Amplification of reference gene primers was used by the study to estimate nucleated cell counts. Repertoires were generated with immunoSEQ multiplex PCR, while TCRdb's copy carries only in-frame clones and drops some. From that table come the V and J calls and clone size; the DNA was used to work out D and trimming. Here the sample spans about 87,000 clones, 70% to 85% being singletons. This clone has a handful of counts. Germline V gene data show CDR1 as SGDLS and CDR2 as YYNGEE. The CDR3 is made up of 13 amino acids. V was shortened by 3 bases and J by 7 bases, with 13 bases between the two germline ends.

This chain connects TRBV9 to TRBJ1-2; D is unresolved. This clonotype was sampled from a woman in her forties or fifties with acute or convalescent COVID-19. Sequenced sample: peripheral blood. CDR3: CASSEALRSGYTF. The CDR3 DNA follows: TGTGCCAGCAGCGAAGCCCTAAGAAGTGGCTACACCTTC.